These 25 T cell receptor beta chains were all obtained from the same sample, sequenced in a study of control samples from healthy donors and cancer patients. Method: immunoSEQ multiplex PCR; TCRdb's copy keeps in-frame clones and lacks some. Here the sample spans about 140,000 clones, approximately 92% being singletons. The source material was blood. All receptors derive from a man younger than 45 in good health.

Only one count was recorded for this clone. This rearrangement joins TRBV10-2 to TRBJ2-1; the match to TRBD2 covers 9 bases. Germline V gives CDR1 WSHSY, CDR2 SAAADI. CDR3 length: 21 residues. The J segment lost 2 bases and the V segment lost 4 bases, leaving 21 bases of the junction unmatched. As DNA, the CDR3 is TGCGCCAGCAGTGTTAATAAAGACATGCGTAGGCGGGAGGGTGCCTACAATGAGCAGTTCTTC. Translating it yields CASSVNKDMRRREGAYNEQFF.

In DNA form, the CDR3 reads TGCGCCAGCAGCTTGACAGTGAGTTACAACTATGGCTACACCTTC. Amino acid sequence: CASSLTVSYNYGYTF. This chain links TRBV5-1 with TRBJ1-2; D is uncertain. The germline CDR1 and CDR2 sequences are SGHRS and YFSETQ. Trimming shortened V by 1 base and J by 2 bases, and 12 bases separated the two germline ends. The CDR3 loop spans 15 amino acids.

V gene TRBV15 combines with J gene TRBJ2-1, with 9 nucleotides matching TRBD2. This CDR3 has 18 amino acids. CDR1 and CDR2 from the germline V gene are LNHNV and YYDKDF (reference sequence). J lost 9 bases, V lost 0 bases, and 15 bases had no gene match. CDR3 sequence (DNA): TGTGCCACCAGCAGAGATCTCCCGCTAGCGGGATTACCGACTGAGCAGTTCTTC. It encodes CATSRDLPLAGLPTEQFF.

The J gene is TRBJ2-1, the V gene TRBV27; TRBD2 is a possible D gene (5 bases). The CDR3 contains 14 residues. The ends were cut back, 6 bases at V and 3 bases at J, with 12 bases in the middle. The germline V gene encodes CDR1 MNHEY and CDR2 SMNVEV (reference sequence). The CDR3 loop is CASSDDGNYNEQFF. For the CDR3, the DNA is TGTGCCAGCAGCGACGACGGGAACTACAATGAGCAGTTCTTC.

This clone is a singleton in its sample. The chain employs TRBV7-8 and TRBJ1-5; 8 bases are a match to TRBD1. This CDR3 has 14 residues. Looked up from germline, CDR1 is SGHVS and CDR2 is FQNEAQ. V lost 4 bases and J lost 4; bases outside the gene matches: 3. The CDR3 loop is CASSSRDRNQPQHF. The CDR3 DNA follows: TGTGCCAGCAGCTCCCGGGACAGGAATCAGCCCCAGCATTTT.

This clone was recorded a few times. The chain couples TRBV14 to TRBJ1-2; the D gene is possibly TRBD1 (5 bases). The CDR3 loop spans 14 amino acids. The V gene's germline CDR1 is SGHDN and CDR2 FVKESK. V lost 6 bases and J lost 3, with 14 bases in between. The DNA of the CDR3 is TGTGCCAGCAGTAGAGGTCAGGGATACTATGGCTACACCTTC. It is translated as CASSRGQGYYGYTF.

The chain has TRBV11-2 and TRBJ2-1, with 12 bases that match TRBD2. Looked up from germline, CDR1 is SGHAT and CDR2 is FQNNGV. The V segment lost 1 base and the J segment 9 bases; nucleotides outside the gene matches: 4. This CDR3 region has 15 residues. In DNA, the CDR3 is TGTGCCAGCAGCTTAGGGGCTAGCGGGAGGGGTGAGCAGTTCTTC. It codes for CASSLGASGRGEQFF.

The J gene is TRBJ1-1, the V gene TRBV4-1; 7 bases line up with TRBD1. From germline, CDR1 is MGHRA and CDR2 YSYEKL. V lost 5 bases, J lost 5 bases, and 8 bases stayed unmatched. This CDR3 has 14 amino acids. The CDR3, as DNA: TGCGCCAGCAGCTCAGTGGTACAGGGGACTGAAGCTTTCTTT. Its protein product is CASSSVVQGTEAFF.

The J gene is TRBJ1-2, the V gene TRBV25-1; D is possibly TRBD1 (6 bases). This CDR3 has 14 amino acids. V lost 3 bases to trimming and J lost 2 bases, with 10 bases between them. Germline loops: CDR1 MGHDK, CDR2 SYGVNS. For the CDR3, the DNA is TGTGCCAGCAGTGATTGGGGGGCGAACTATGGCTACACCTTC. It yields the protein CASSDWGANYGYTF.

There are a few counts of this clone. This rearrangement joins TRBV6-5 to TRBJ1-2; maybe TRBD1 (5 bases). CDR3 length equals 14 residues. The germline CDR1 and CDR2 sequences are MNHEY and SVGAGI. Trimming removed 7 bases from V and 8 bases from J, with 20 bases in between. CDR3 protein: CASTVDRLYGGYTF. The CDR3 region has the DNA TGTGCCAGCACCGTAGACAGACTCTATGGGGGCTACACCTTC.

This rearrangement joins TRBV2 to TRBJ1-2; perhaps TRBD1 as D (6 bases). CDR1 and CDR2 (germline): SNHLY, FYNNEI. The CDR3 runs 14 residues. Trimming took 9 bases from V and 4 from J, leaving 18 bases between them. The CDR3 spells CASVAPGVSYGYTF. Written as DNA, the CDR3 is TGTGCCAGTGTAGCTCCAGGGGTCTCCTATGGCTACACCTTC.

The chain has TRBV13 and TRBJ2-1; D is perhaps TRBD1 or TRBD2 (5 bases each). Germline V gene lookup returns CDR1 PRHDT and CDR2 FYEKMQ (reference sequence). V was clipped by 5 bases and J by 8 bases, with 22 bases between them. There are 16 residues in the CDR3. The CDR3 nucleotides read TGTGCCAGCAGCCCGGGGTGGATGAGTCAGGGCGATGAGCAGTTCTTC. Its protein product is CASSPGWMSQGDEQFF.

The table lists this clone with a count of one. The chain is built from TRBV27 and TRBJ2-2; D call uncertain. Trimming pared 1 base from V and 4 bases from J, leaving 10 bases between. The CDR3 runs 15 residues. Germline V gene lookup returns CDR1 MNHEY and CDR2 SMNVEV (reference sequence). CDR3 bases: TGTGCCAGCAGTTTATTTTTCAGCACCACCGGGGAGCTGTTTTTT. Protein product: CASSLFFSTTGELFF.

This sequence joins TRBV28 and TRBJ2-7; D gene uncertain. CDR3 length: 16 residues. Germline values: CDR1 MDHEN, CDR2 SYDVKM. The V gene lost 5 bases and the J gene lost 2 bases, with 19 bases spanning the gap. The CDR3 DNA reads TGTGCCAGCAGTGCACTGATCGACACCTTTCCCTACGAGCAGTACTTC. Protein: CASSALIDTFPYEQYF.

The V and J genes are TRBV7-2 and TRBJ1-2; 8 positions match TRBD1. The germline V gene has CDR1 SGHTA and CDR2 FQGNSA. The CDR3 has 15 residues. The ends lost 2 bases at V and 7 bases at J; junction bases unmatched: 9. The CDR3 protein is CASSLNRQGSSGYTF. CDR3 coding DNA: TGTGCCAGCAGCTTAAACCGACAGGGGTCTTCTGGCTACACCTTC.

This clone appeared a single time. This sequence joins TRBV10-1 and TRBJ2-1; tentative D call: TRBD2 (6 bases). The CDR3 is made up of 14 amino acids. Germline V CDR1 and CDR2: WNHNN, SYGVQD (reference sequence). V lost 3 bases to trimming and J lost 3 bases, with 9 bases between them. The CDR3 DNA sequence: TGCGCCAGCAGTGACTCGGGACTCTACAATGAGCAGTTCTTC. It yields the protein CASSDSGLYNEQFF.

The rearrangement links TRBV3-1 (or the pseudogene TRBV3-2) to TRBJ1-5; D gene ambiguous. Between the trimmed V and J ends, which lost 4 bases and 9 bases, there was a span of 19 bases. Germline loops: CDR1 LGHDT, CDR2 YNNKEL (reference sequence). CDR3 length equals 15 residues. This chain's CDR3 is CASSRGLDRGLPQHF. DNA for the CDR3: TGTGCCAGCAGCCGCGGTCTTGACCGCGGATTGCCCCAGCATTTT.

V is TRBV6-1 and J is TRBJ1-2, with 10 bases aligning to TRBD1. V trimming: 2 bases; J trimming: 7 bases; junction bases outside the gene matches: 7. There are 15 residues in the CDR3. Per the germline V gene, CDR1 is MNHNS and CDR2 is SASEGT. As DNA, the CDR3 is TGTGCCAGCAGTGAAACCGGACAGGGGGAAAGTGGCTACACCTTC. It is translated as CASSETGQGESGYTF.

The DNA for the CDR3 is TGTGCCAGCAGTGAAGGTCTAGCGGGTTCCTACGAGCAGTACTTC. Translation gives CASSEGLAGSYEQYF. This rearrangement joins TRBV6-1 to TRBJ2-7; 8 bases line up with TRBD2. This CDR3 region has 15 residues. The V and J ends lost 1 base and 1 base, in that order; junction bases with no gene match: 3. The germline gives CDR1 MNHNS, CDR2 SASEGT.

The rearrangement uses TRBV24-1 and TRBJ2-3, with D uncertain. V gave up 3 bases and J gave up 0 bases, with 6 bases separating them. This CDR3 region has 14 residues. In germline, CDR1 is KGHDR, CDR2 SFDVKD. The CDR3 coding sequence is TGTGCCACCAGTGATCTTAGTAGCACAGATACGCAGTATTTT. It encodes CATSDLSSTDTQYF.

The rearrangement joins TRBV6-5 to TRBJ2-5; D gene unclear. The CDR3 spans 13 residues. Germline V CDR1 and CDR2: MNHEY, SVGAGI. Trimming stripped 5 bases from V and 1 base from J, with 8 bases between. The CDR3 nucleotides are TGTGCCAGCAGTAAGACTTTCCAAGAGACCCAGTACTTC. This gives the protein CASSKTFQETQYF.

For the CDR3, the DNA is TGCGCCAGCAGCCAAGATAGGACTTTCTCCTACGAGCAGTACTTC. Amino acid sequence: CASSQDRTFSYEQYF. This chain joins TRBV4-1 and TRBJ2-7; possible D gene TRBD2, 5 bases. From germline, CDR1 is MGHRA and CDR2 YSYEKL. The CDR3 runs to 15 residues. Trimming took 0 bases from V and 0 from J, leaving 9 bases between them.

This clone was recorded once. The chain recombines TRBV9 with TRBJ1-5; maybe TRBD1 (5 bases). Per the germline V gene, CDR1 is SGDLS and CDR2 is YYNGEE. The CDR3 consists of 13 residues. Deletions cut 4 bases from V and 5 bases from J, with 10 bases between. The DNA of the CDR3 is TGTGCCAGCAGCCCGGGACTTTATCAGCCCCAGCATTTT. Its protein is CASSPGLYQPQHF.

The J gene is TRBJ2-2, the V gene TRBV6-5, with 7 bases that match TRBD1. The CDR3 has 13 residues. Unmatched junction bases numbered 4, after V lost 8 bases and J lost 4 bases. Per the germline V gene, CDR1 is MNHEY and CDR2 is SVGAGI. CDR3 nucleotides: TGTGCCAGCCGCCGACAGGGCACCGGGGAGCTGTTTTTT. This codes for CASRRQGTGELFF.

The count of this clone is one. V is TRBV28 and J is TRBJ1-2; D is perhaps TRBD1 (6 bases). Trimming took off 10 bases at V and 4 bases at J, with 16 bases between the two ends. Germline assignment: CDR1 MDHEN and CDR2 SYDVKM. The CDR3 sequence is 13 residues long. The CDR3 nucleotides read TGTGCCAACTATGATGGACAGTCCTATGGCTACACCTTC. It specifies CANYDGQSYGYTF.